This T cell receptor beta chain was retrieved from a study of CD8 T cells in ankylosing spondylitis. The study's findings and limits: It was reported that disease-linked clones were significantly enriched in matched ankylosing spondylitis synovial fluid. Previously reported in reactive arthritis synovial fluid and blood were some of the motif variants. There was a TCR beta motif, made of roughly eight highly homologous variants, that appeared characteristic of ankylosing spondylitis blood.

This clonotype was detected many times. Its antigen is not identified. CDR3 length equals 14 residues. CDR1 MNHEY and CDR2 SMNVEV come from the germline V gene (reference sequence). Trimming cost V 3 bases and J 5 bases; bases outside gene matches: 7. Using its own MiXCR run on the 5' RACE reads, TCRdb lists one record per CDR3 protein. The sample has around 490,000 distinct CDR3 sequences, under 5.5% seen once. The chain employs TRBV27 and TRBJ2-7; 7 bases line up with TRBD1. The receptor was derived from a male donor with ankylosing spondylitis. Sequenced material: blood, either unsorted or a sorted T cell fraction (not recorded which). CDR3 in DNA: TGTGCCAGCAGTTTCTACAGGGGCGGTGACGAGCAGTACTTC. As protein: CASSFYRGGDEQYF.